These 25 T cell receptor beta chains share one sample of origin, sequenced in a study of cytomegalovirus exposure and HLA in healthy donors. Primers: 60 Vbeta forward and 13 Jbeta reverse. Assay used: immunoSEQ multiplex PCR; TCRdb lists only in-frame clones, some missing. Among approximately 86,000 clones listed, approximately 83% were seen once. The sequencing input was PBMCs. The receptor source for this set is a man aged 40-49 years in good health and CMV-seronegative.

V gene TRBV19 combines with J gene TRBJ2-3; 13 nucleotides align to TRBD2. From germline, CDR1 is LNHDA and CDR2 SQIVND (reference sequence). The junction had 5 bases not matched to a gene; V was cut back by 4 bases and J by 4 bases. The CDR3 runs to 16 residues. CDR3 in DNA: TGTGCCAGTAGTAGTAGGACTAGCGGGGGTCCAGATACGCAGTATTTT. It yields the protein CASSSRTSGGPDTQYF.

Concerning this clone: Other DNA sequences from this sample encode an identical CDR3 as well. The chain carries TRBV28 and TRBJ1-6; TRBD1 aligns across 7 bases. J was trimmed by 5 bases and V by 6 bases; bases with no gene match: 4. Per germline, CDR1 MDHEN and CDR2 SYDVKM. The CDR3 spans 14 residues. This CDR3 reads CASSPGTDNSPLHF. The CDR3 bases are TGTGCCAGCAGCCCCGGGACAGATAATTCACCCCTCCACTTT. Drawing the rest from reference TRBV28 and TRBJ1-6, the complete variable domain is DVKVTQSSRYLVKRTGEKVFLECVQDMDHENMFWYRQDPGLGLRLIYFSYDVKMKEKGDIPEGYSVSREKKERFSLILESASTNQTSMYLCASSPGTDNSPLHFGNGTRLTVT.

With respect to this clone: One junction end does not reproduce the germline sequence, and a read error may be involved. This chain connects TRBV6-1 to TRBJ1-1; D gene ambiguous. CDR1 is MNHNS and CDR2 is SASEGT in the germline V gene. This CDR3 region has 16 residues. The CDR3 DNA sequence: TGTGCCAGCAGAGAAGGGCTGGGTCGGGTGAACACTGAAGCTTTCTTT. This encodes CASREGLGRVNTEAFF.

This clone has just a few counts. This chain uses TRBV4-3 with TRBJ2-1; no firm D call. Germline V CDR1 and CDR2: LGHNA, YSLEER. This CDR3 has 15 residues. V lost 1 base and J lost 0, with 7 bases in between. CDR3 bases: TGCGCCAGCAGCCAAGGGCTTGGCTCCTACAATGAGCAGTTCTTC. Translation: CASSQGLGSYNEQFF.

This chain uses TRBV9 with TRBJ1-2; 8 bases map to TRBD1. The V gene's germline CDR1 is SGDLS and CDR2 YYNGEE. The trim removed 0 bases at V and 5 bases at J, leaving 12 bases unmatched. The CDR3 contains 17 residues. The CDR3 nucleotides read TGTGCCAGCAGCGTAGTAGAAGGGACAGGAGATTATTATGGCTACACCTTC. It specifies CASSVVEGTGDYYGYTF.

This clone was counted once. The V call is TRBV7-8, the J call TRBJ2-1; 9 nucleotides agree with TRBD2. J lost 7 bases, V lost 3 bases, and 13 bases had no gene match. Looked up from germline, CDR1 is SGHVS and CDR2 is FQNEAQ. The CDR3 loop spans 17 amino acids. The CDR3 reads CASSFVRASGGRNEQFF. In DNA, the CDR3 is TGTGCCAGCAGCTTTGTGAGAGCGAGCGGGGGGAGGAATGAGCAGTTCTTC.

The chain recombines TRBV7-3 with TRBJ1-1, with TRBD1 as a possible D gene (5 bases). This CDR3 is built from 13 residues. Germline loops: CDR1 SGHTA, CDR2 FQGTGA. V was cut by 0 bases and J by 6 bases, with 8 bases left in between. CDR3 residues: CASSLTSGPEAFF. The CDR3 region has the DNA TGTGCCAGCAGCTTAACCTCAGGGCCTGAAGCTTTCTTT. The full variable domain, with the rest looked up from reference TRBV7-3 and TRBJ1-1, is GAGVSQTPSNKVTEKGKYVELRCDPISGHTALYWYRQSLGQGPEFLIYFQGTGAADDSGLPNDRFFAVRPEGSVSTLKIQRTERGDSAVYLCASSLTSGPEAFFGQGTRLTVV.

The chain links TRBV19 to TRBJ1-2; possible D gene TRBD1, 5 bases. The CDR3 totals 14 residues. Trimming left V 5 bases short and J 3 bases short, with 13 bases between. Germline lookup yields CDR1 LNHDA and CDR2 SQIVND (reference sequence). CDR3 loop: CASSLRGSHYGYTF. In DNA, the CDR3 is TGTGCCAGTAGTCTCCGGGGGTCCCACTATGGCTACACCTTC.

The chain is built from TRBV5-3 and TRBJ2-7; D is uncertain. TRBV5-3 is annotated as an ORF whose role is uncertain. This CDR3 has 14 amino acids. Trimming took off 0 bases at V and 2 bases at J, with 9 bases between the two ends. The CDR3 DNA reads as TGTGCCAGAAGCTTGGACCGAGTCCCCTACGAGCAGTACTTC. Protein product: CARSLDRVPYEQYF.

CDR3 sequence reads: CASSQDRAADTQYF. In nucleotides, the CDR3 is TGTGCCAGCAGCCAAGACCGAGCGGCAGATACGCAGTATTTT. The chain employs TRBV4-2 and TRBJ2-3, with D possibly being TRBD2 (5 bases). This CDR3 has 14 residues. CDR1 is LGHNA, CDR2 YNFKEQ, per germline. Trimming pared 0 bases from V and 4 bases from J, leaving 8 bases between.

DNA for the CDR3: TGTGCCAGCAGAGAGACGGGAGGTCCCTACAATGAGCAGTTCTTC. Its translation: CASRETGGPYNEQFF. This rearrangement joins TRBV18 to TRBJ2-1; TRBD2 matches at 7 bases. CDR3 length: 15 amino acids. Trimming cost V 8 bases and J 2 bases; bases outside gene matches: 9. The germline V gene has CDR1 KGHSH and CDR2 LQKENI.

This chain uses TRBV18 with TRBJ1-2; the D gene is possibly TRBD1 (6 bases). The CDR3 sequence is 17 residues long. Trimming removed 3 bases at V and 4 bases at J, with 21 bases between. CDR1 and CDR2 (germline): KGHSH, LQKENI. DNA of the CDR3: TGTGCCAGCTCACCCCAACGAGCCCGGACAGCGTCCTATGGCTACACCTTC. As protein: CASSPQRARTASYGYTF.

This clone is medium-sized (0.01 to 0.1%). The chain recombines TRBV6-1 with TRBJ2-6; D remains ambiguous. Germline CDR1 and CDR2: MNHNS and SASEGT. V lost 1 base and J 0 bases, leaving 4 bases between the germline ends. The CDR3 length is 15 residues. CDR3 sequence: CASSEDSSGANVLTF. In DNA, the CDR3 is TGTGCCAGCAGTGAAGACAGCTCTGGGGCCAACGTCCTGACTTTC.

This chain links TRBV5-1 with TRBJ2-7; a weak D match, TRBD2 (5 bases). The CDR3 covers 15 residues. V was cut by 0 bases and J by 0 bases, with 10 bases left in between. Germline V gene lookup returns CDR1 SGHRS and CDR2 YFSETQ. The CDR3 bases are TGCGCCAGCAGCTTGGTATTAGGGAGCTCCTACGAGCAGTACTTC. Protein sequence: CASSLVLGSSYEQYF.

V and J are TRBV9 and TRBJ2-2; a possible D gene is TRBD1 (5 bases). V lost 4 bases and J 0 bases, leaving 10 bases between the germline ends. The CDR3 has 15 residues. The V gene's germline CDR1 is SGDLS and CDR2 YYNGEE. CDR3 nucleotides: TGTGCCAGCAGCCCACAGGACGCGAACACCGGGGAGCTGTTTTTT. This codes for CASSPQDANTGELFF.

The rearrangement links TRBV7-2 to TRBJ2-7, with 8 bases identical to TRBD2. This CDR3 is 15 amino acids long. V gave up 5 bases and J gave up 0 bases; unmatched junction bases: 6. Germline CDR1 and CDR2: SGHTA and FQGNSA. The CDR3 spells CASSLQRGNSYEQYF. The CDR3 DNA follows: TGTGCCAGCAGCCTACAGCGGGGGAACTCCTACGAGCAGTACTTC. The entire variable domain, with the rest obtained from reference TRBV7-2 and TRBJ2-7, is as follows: GAGVSQSPSNKVTEKGKDVELRCDPISGHTALYWYRQSLGQGLEFLIYFQGNSAPDKSGLPSDRFSAERTGGSVSTLTIQRTQQEDSAVYLCASSLQRGNSYEQYFGPGTRLTVT.

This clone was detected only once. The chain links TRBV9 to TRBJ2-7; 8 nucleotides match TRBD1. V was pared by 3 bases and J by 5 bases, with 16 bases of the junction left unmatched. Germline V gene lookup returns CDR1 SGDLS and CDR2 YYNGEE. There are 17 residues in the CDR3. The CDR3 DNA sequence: TGTGCCAGCAGCGGGAGGGGAGCCGGGACAGGAATTAACGAGCAGTACTTC. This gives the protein CASSGRGAGTGINEQYF.

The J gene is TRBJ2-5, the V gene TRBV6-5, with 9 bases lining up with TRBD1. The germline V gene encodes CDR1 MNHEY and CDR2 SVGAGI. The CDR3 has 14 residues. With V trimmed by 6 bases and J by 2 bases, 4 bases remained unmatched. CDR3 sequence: CASRQGAVQETQYF. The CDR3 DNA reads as TGTGCCAGCAGACAGGGGGCCGTACAAGAGACCCAGTACTTC.

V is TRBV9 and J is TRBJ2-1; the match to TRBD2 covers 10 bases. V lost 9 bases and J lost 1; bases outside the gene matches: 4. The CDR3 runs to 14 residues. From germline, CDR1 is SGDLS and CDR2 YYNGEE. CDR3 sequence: CATGSGGSYNEQFF. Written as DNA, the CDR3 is TGTGCCACAGGTAGCGGGGGGTCCTACAATGAGCAGTTCTTC.

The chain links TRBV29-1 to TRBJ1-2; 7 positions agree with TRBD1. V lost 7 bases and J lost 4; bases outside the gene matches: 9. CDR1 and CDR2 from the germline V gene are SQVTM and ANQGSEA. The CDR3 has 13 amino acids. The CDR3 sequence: CSARQGSAYGYTF. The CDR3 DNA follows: TGCAGCGCACGACAGGGATCTGCCTATGGCTACACCTTC. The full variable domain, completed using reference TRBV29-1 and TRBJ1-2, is SAVISQKPSRDICQRGTSLTIQCQVDSQVTMMFWYRQQPGQSLTLIATANQGSEATYESGFVIDKFPISRPNLTFSTLTVSNMSPEDSSIYLCSARQGSAYGYTFGSGTRLTVV.

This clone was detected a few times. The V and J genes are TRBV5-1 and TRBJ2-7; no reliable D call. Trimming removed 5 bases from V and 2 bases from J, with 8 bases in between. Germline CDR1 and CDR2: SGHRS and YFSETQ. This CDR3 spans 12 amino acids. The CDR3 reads CASSIYPYEQYF. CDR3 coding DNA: TGCGCCAGCAGTATATATCCCTACGAGCAGTACTTC.

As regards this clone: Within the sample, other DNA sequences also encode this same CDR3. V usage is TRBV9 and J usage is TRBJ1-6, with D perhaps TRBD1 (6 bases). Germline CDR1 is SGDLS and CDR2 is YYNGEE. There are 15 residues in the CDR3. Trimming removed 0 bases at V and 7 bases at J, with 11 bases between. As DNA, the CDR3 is TGTGCCAGCAGCGTAGAAGGTCAGGGGAATTCACCCCTCCACTTT. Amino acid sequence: CASSVEGQGNSPLHF. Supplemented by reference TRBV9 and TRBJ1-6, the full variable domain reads DSGVTQTPKHLITATGQRVTLRCSPRSGDLSVYWYQQSLDQGLQFLIQYYNGEERAKGNILERFSAQQFPDLHSELNLSSLELGDSALYFCASSVEGQGNSPLHFGNGTRLTVT.

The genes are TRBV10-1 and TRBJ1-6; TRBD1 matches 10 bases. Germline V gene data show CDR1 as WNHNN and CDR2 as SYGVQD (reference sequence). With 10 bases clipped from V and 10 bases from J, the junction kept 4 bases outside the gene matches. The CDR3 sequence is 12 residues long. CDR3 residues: CANGQGDSPLHF. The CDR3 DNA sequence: TGCGCCAATGGACAGGGGGACTCACCCCTCCACTTT.

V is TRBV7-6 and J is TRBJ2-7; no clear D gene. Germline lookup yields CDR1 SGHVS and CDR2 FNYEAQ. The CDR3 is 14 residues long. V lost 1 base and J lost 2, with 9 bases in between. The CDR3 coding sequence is TGTGCCAGCAGCTTAGGTCAGTTCGCCTACGAGCAGTACTTC. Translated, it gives CASSLGQFAYEQYF.

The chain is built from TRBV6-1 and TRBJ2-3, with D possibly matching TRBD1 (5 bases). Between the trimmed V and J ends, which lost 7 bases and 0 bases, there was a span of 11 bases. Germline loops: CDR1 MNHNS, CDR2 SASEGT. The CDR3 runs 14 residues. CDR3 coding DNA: TGTGCCAGCATCACGGACACGAGCACAGATACGCAGTATTTT. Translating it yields CASITDTSTDTQYF.